The T cell receptor beta chain under discussion was sequenced for a study of Graves' ophthalmopathy and Graves' hyperthyroidism. Study findings and constraints: Progression of ophthalmopathy was predicted by the model with about 67% sensitivity and roughly 74% specificity.

Amplification of the TCR beta CDR3 regions used RNA transcripts (as template). Amplification began with first-round RT-PCR using HTBI primers, then second-round multiplex PCR was performed. TCRdb re-analysed the multiplex PCR reads in MiXCR, keeping a single row per CDR3 protein. The sample consists of 150,000 to 200,000 distinct CDR3 sequences, around two fifths of them appearing once. V gave up 1 base and J gave up 9 bases; unmatched junction bases: 9. The CDR3 consists of 15 residues. Germline-derived CDR1 and CDR2 are LGHDT and YNNKEL (reference sequence). This clonotype was seen at least ten times. No antigen is known for it.

The clonotype originates from a woman between 40 and 50 years old with Graves' ophthalmopathy. V is TRBV3-1 and J is TRBJ1-3, with TRBD1 matching over 7 bases. Sequencing was done on a sample of peripheral blood. CDR3 nucleotides: TGTGCCAGCAGCCAAGCTAATACAGGGGTCTTCACCATATATTTT. Translation gives CASSQANTGVFTIYF.